The clone carrying this TCR beta chain was seen a few times. None of the patients had undergone any treatment ahead of thyroid surgery. TCRdb reanalyzed the PCR reads via MiXCR. The data hold around 61,000 clones, with 25% to 35% observed a single time. The record originates from a study of metastatic and nonmetastatic thyroid tumors. Across the study: Blood and tumor or nodule tissue repertoires from malignant and benign thyroid patients were compared.

CDR3 length: 13 amino acids. Germline V lookup: CDR1 MNHNS, CDR2 SASEGT. Trimming cost V 2 bases and J 2 bases, with 6 bases left between them. Material for sequencing was blood. This rearrangement joins TRBV6-1 to TRBJ2-5; D not resolved. This TCR was sampled from a female donor with papillary thyroid cancer or a benign thyroid nodule (not recorded which). Some clones in this sample may be carry-over from other donors' samples. CDR3: CASSESRQETQYF. The CDR3, as DNA: TGTGCCAGCAGTGAAAGCAGGCAAGAGACCCAGTACTTC.